This T cell receptor beta chain stems from a study of post-analysis software for immune sequencing data (dated by TCRdb to 2014 to 2015). Regarding the complete study: Recorded disease courses included relapsing-remitting, secondary progressive and progressive-relapsing multiple sclerosis, with some patients lacking subtype annotation. The patient repertoires were set against around ten previously published healthy control repertoires from donors whose ages ranged from roughly 6 to 26 years. A subset of samples was prepared in parallel using single-end sample barcoding, then pooled and co-amplified after Illumina adapter ligation. Study-level results and caveats: Roughly 5 TRBV segments, including TRBV5-6, TRBV5-1 and TRBV20-1, were significantly more frequent in patients than controls. The control group was slightly older than the multiple sclerosis patient group. Compared with controls, multiple sclerosis patients had significantly lower normalized Chao1 diversity, a finding suggesting substantial peripheral T-cell clonal expansion. Direct clustering with F measure showed strong co-clustering of samples prepared in the same batch, prompting a batch-effect correction.

This clonotype has just a few counts. It has no known antigen specificity. It has no much larger one-base neighbor in the sample; base qualities were not kept. TCR beta repertoires were profiled from peripheral blood of 13 young patients with multiple sclerosis to demonstrate the VDJtools post-analysis software. The multiple sclerosis patients were children and adolescents ranging in age from about 6 to 17 years. Trimming costs V 0 bases and J 5 bases, and their ends lie 17 bases apart. In the germline V gene (reference sequence), CDR1 corresponds to LNHNV and CDR2 to YYDKDF. Including the terminal cysteine and phenylalanine, the CDR3 comprises 17 residues. CDR3 DNA only is kept here, 51 bases in frame from base 1. Libraries were prepared through PCR. Sequencing instrument: Illumina HiSeq 2500. To reduce PCR and sequencing biases, unique molecular identifiers were built into the TCR beta cDNA libraries. About 500,000 cDNA molecules were obtained for every 1 to 10 million input T cells, so each molecule roughly corresponded to one T cell. The patient libraries were prepared and sequenced using the same protocol as the earlier healthy control dataset. Within a given batch, samples were prepared together, multiplexed and sequenced on the same HiSeq lane. Processing in the source paper ran as follows. MIGEC was used to process the raw barcoded reads, and molecular identifier groups with only a single read were discarded before consensus assembly and CDR3 extraction. VDJtools was used for post-analysis of the clonotype tables, and diversity was normalized by down-sampling every dataset to the size of the smallest sample. To correct batch-related cross-sample contamination, repertoire overlap clustering matched CDR3 amino acid sequences but not nucleotide sequences. In TCRdb, the public reads were trimmed at Q25 with fastp and aligned with MiXCR, with productive beta chains retained. Every entry covers one CDR3 protein and lists the most common genes and DNA from its rows. These V and J calls are TCRdb output, not the study's own analysis. The sample has about 540,000 distinct CDR3 sequences on record, about a third of them singletons. Of the sample, 6% is held by the ten largest clones.

The V and J segments used are TRBV15 and TRBJ2-1, with no confident D gene call. This TCR was sampled from a girl between 2 and 17 years old with multiple sclerosis. The specimen sequenced was blood. CDR3 protein: CATSRDLRQVLDNEQFF. The nucleotide sequence is TGTGCCACCAGCAGAGATTTACGCCAGGTTTTGGACAATGAGCAGTTCTTC.